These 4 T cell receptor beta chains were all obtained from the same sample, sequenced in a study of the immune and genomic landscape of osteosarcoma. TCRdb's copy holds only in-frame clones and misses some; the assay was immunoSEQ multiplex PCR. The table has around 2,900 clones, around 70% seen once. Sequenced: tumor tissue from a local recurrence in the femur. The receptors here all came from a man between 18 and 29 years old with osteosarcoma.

The CDR3 DNA reads as TGTGCCAGCAGCTTAGGACCATATAATTCACCCCTCCACTTT. This translates into CASSLGPYNSPLHF. The V call is TRBV7-3, the J call TRBJ1-6; unclear D gene. This CDR3 contains 14 residues. V lost 2 bases to trimming and J lost 4 bases, with 6 bases between them. Per germline, CDR1 SGHTA and CDR2 FQGTGA.

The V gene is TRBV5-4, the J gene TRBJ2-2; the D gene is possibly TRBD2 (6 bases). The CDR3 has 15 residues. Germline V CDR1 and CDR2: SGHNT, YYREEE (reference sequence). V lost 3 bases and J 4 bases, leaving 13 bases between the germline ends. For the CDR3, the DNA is TGTGCCAGCAGCTCACTAGCCGAACTCACCGGGGAGCTGTTTTTT. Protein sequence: CASSSLAELTGELFF.

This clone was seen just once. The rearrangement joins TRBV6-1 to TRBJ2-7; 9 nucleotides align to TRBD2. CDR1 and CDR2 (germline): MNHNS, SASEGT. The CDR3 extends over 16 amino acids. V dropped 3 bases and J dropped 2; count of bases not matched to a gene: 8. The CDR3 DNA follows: TGTGCCAGCAGTGAGAGGTCTAGCGGGGTAACCTACGAGCAGTACTTC. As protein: CASSERSSGVTYEQYF.

The CDR3 DNA reads TGTGCCAGCAGCCCCACCTACATGGATGAGCAGTTCTTC. Amino acids: CASSPTYMDEQFF. The V and J genes are TRBV14 and TRBJ2-1, with D uncertain. Trimming took 4 bases from V and 8 from J, leaving 12 bases between them. The CDR3 sequence is 13 residues long. Germline CDR1 and CDR2: SGHDN and FVKESK.